Detailed here is one TCR beta chain. Its antigen specificity is not known. No base quality information exists; no much larger clone differs at one position. Spanning cysteine to phenylalanine, the CDR3 consists of 13 amino acids. CDR3 DNA only is kept here, 39 bases in frame from base 1. From a lookup of the germline V gene, CDR1 and CDR2 are SGHDT and YYEEEE. V is shortened by 4 bases, J by 7 bases, and the region joining them spans 14 bases. These data are taken from a study of OX40 agonist ivuxolimab in advanced cancers. Regarding the study in general: The costimulatory receptor OX40 (CD134) was targeted by ivuxolimab, a fully human IgG2 agonistic monoclonal antibody. Intravenous ivuxolimab was administered to patients every 2 weeks at six dose levels: 0.01, 0.1, 0.3, 1.5, 3 and 10 mg/kg. Patients were allowed to have had prior anti-PD-1, anti-PD-L1 or anti-CTLA-4 therapy, and 40% of the dose-escalation patients had been treated with checkpoint inhibitors. The paper describes the monotherapy dose-escalation part (N ≈ 50 patients) of the phase I trial of ivuxolimab. A male proportion of roughly 80% and a mean age of approximately 61 years, ranging from about 23 to 90, were recorded for the dose-escalation cohort. Partial responses were achieved by three dose-escalation patients, of whom one had hepatocellular carcinoma and two had cutaneous melanoma. Of the approximately 50 dose-escalation patients, hepatocellular carcinoma was present in approximately 20, melanoma in some 15, renal cell carcinoma in 9 and head and neck cancer in 9. The point of sequencing TCRbeta in the periphery was to test whether ivuxolimab changed TCR sequence diversity and drove clonal T-cell expansion.

Patients with autoimmune disease history or receiving systemic immunosuppression were excluded from the trial. Peripheral blood for TCR sequencing was drawn from every dose cohort at baseline, at cycle 4 day 1 and at cycle 7 day 1. Samples were obtained from an open-label, multicenter, first-in-human phase I dose-escalation trial of ivuxolimab. Adults with locally advanced or metastatic melanoma, renal cell, hepatocellular, or head and neck squamous cell carcinoma were enrolled in the trial. Before TCR sequencing, CD4+ T cells and CD8+ T cells were sorted from peripheral blood as separate populations. To sequence the TCRbeta CDR3 region, genomic DNA was isolated from the sorted cells. The immunoSEQ Assay was used for sequencing of TCRbeta CDR3 regions. TCRdb holds this immuneACCESS table with in-frame rearrangements only. Some clones are missing; in checked studies, unresolved V genes explain under half, and the rest has no known cause. The sample includes 10,000 or so clones, with around 74% observed a single time. The ten largest clones add up to 35% of the sample.

Study-wide conclusions, independent of this receptor: In partial responders in the 0.1-3.0 mg/kg groups, normalized peripheral clonal expansion was found to be among the lowest, especially among CD8+ T cells. Low levels of normalized T-cell clonal expansion were also seen in some patients who did not respond. On average, CD8+ T cells showed more expanded clones than CD4+ T cells after ivuxolimab. The antigen specificity of the peripheral T cells that underwent clonal expansion was not determined. At doses of 0.1 to 3.0 mg/kg, clonal expansion of both CD4+ and CD8+ blood T cells was observed from baseline to week 6.

This receptor was identified in an adult with an advanced solid tumor such as melanoma, head and neck, liver or kidney cancer. The sequencing used CD4+ or CD8+ T cells sorted from blood, collected in a trial of the OX40 agonist ivuxolimab. The chain employs TRBV5-6 and TRBJ1-1, with a tentative D gene TRBD1 over 5 matching bases. The CDR3 reads as follows: CASSPGHRNEAFF. The nucleotide sequence is TGTGCCAGCAGCCCGGGGCACCGCAATGAAGCTTTCTTT. The variable domain in full, with residues beyond the CDR3 obtained from the reference TRBV5-6 and TRBJ1-1 genes, is DAGVTQSPTHLIKTRGQQVTLRCSPKSGHDTVSWYQQALGQGPQFIFQYYEEEERQRGNFPDRFSGHQFPNYSSELNVNALLLGDSALYLCASSPGHRNEAFFGQGTRLTVV.